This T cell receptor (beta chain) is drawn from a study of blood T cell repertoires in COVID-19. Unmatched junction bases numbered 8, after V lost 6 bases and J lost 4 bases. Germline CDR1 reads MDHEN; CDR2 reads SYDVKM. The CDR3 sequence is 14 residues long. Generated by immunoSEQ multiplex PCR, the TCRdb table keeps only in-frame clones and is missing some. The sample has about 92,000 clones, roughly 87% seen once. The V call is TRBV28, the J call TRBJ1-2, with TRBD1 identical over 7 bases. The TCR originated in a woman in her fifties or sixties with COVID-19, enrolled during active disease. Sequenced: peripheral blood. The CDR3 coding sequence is TGTGCCAGCAGCCCGGACAGGCTTGGCTATGGCTACACCTTC. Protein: CASSPDRLGYGYTF.